These 23 T cell receptor beta chains came from one sample sequenced in a study of cytomegalovirus exposure and HLA in healthy donors. The study ran its PCR with 60 Vbeta and 13 Jbeta primers. The data were produced by immunoSEQ multiplex PCR, yet TCRdb's version contains in-frame clones alone and is incomplete. The sample holds under 200,000 clones, over 80% seen once. The sequencing sample was made of PBMCs. The source is a man aged 35 to 55 in good health and CMV-seropositive.

This chain uses TRBV2 with TRBJ2-2, with unresolved D. The CDR3 totals 17 residues. V lost 1 base to trimming and J lost 3 bases, with 15 bases between them. Germline V gives CDR1 SNHLY, CDR2 FYNNEI. As DNA, the CDR3 is TGTGCCAGCAGTGAAGGTGCGGCCCTTCGAGACACCGGGGAGCTGTTTTTT. Translated: CASSEGAALRDTGELFF.

The V call is TRBV27, the J call TRBJ2-2; TRBD2 might be the D (6 bases). The CDR3 has 14 amino acids. Trimming pared 7 bases from V and 5 bases from J, leaving 14 bases between. Germline CDR1 MNHEY, CDR2 SMNVEV (reference sequence). The CDR3 is CASTGLPLTGELFF. CDR3 nucleotides: TGTGCCAGCACAGGACTACCGCTTACCGGGGAGCTGTTTTTT.

This clone appeared a single time. The chain carries TRBV5-4 and TRBJ2-1; 14 positions agree with TRBD2. With V trimmed by 4 bases and J by 8 bases, 5 bases remained unmatched. This CDR3 contains 15 residues. Germline lookup yields CDR1 SGHNT and CDR2 YYREEE (reference sequence). The CDR3 loop reads CASSRLAGGRYEQFF. CDR3 coding DNA: TGTGCCAGCAGCCGACTAGCGGGGGGGCGTTATGAGCAGTTCTTC.

This sequence joins TRBV4-1 and TRBJ2-6, with 10 bases identical to TRBD1. The V gene end was trimmed by 4 bases and the J gene end by 0 bases; junction bases not matched to a gene: 3. The CDR3 is 17 amino acids. The germline CDR1 and CDR2 sequences are MGHRA and YSYEKL. The CDR3 region is CASSPGQGISGANVLTF. CDR3 bases: TGCGCCAGCAGCCCGGGACAGGGGATCTCTGGGGCCAACGTCCTGACTTTC.

This clone was counted between two and nine times. CDR3 loop: CASSQAGTDTQYF. CDR3 DNA sequence: TGTGCCAGCAGCCAGGCAGGCACAGATACGCAGTATTTT. The V and J genes are TRBV5-4 and TRBJ2-3; no clear D gene. This CDR3 spans 13 amino acids. Germline V gene sequence: CDR1 SGHNT, CDR2 YYREEE (reference sequence). V gave up 4 bases and J gave up 1 base, with 7 bases separating them.

In its sample, this clone was seen a few times. The CDR3 DNA is TGTGCCAGCAGTTTGAGTAACAGCTTCTCTGGGGCCAACGTCCTGACTTTC. This translates into CASSLSNSFSGANVLTF. The genes are TRBV27 and TRBJ2-6; D remains ambiguous. The V end was cut by 3 bases, the J end by 0 bases, with 12 bases between. The germline V gene encodes CDR1 MNHEY and CDR2 SMNVEV (reference sequence). The CDR3 spans 17 residues.

The J gene is TRBJ1-2, the V gene TRBV7-9; 11 positions match TRBD1. CDR1 and CDR2 (germline): SEHNR, FQNEAQ (reference sequence). The V segment lost 4 bases and the J segment 4 bases; nucleotides outside the gene matches: 11. The CDR3 totals 17 residues. The CDR3 spells CASSSSERDRGVYGYTF. The DNA for the CDR3 is TGTGCCAGCAGCTCAAGCGAACGGGACAGGGGGGTCTATGGCTACACCTTC.

The V gene is TRBV14, the J gene TRBJ2-7, with D possibly TRBD2 on 5 matching bases. The V gene lost 2 bases and the J gene lost 7 bases, with 12 bases spanning the gap. The CDR3 is made up of 13 amino acids. CDR1 is SGHDN and CDR2 is FVKESK in the germline V gene. In nucleotides, the CDR3 is TGTGCCAGCAGCCAATTCTTCCCGGGGGAGCAGTACTTC. Residues: CASSQFFPGEQYF.

With regard to this clone: The junction differs from germline at one of its ends, possibly a read error. The rearrangement uses TRBV7-9 and TRBJ2-7; D remains ambiguous. This CDR3 contains 12 residues. The germline gives CDR1 SEHNR, CDR2 FQNEAQ (reference sequence). Here the CDR3 DNA reads TGTTCCAGCAGCTTCGTAAACTACGAGCAGTACTTC. Its translation: CSSSFVNYEQYF.

The V call is TRBV11-2, the J call TRBJ1-2; possible D gene TRBD1, 5 bases. V lost 3 bases to trimming and J lost 3 bases, with 23 bases between them. The germline V gene has CDR1 SGHAT and CDR2 FQNNGV. The CDR3 covers 18 residues. The CDR3 DNA reads TGTGCCAGCAGCTTCTCTGGGGGGAACCCAGAAGGGTACTATGGCTACACCTTC. Amino acid sequence: CASSFSGGNPEGYYGYTF. Supplemented by reference TRBV11-2 and TRBJ1-2, the full variable domain reads EAGVAQSPRYKIIEKRQSVAFWCNPISGHATLYWYQQILGQGPKLLIQFQNNGVVDDSQLPKDRFSAERLKGVDSTLKIQPAKLEDSAVYLCASSFSGGNPEGYYGYTFGSGTRLTVV.

The V call is TRBV5-6, the J call TRBJ2-1; a possible D gene is TRBD2 (5 bases). Germline V lookup: CDR1 SGHDT, CDR2 YYEEEE. CDR3 length equals 16 residues. The V gene lost 4 bases and the J gene lost 2 bases, with 16 bases spanning the gap. In DNA, the CDR3 is TGTGCCAGCAGCCCTGGGTTACTAGTCACCTACAATGAGCAGTTCTTC. Translating it yields CASSPGLLVTYNEQFF.

The chain uses TRBV13 and TRBJ2-7; 10 bases are shared with TRBD2. This CDR3 region has 20 residues. V was clipped by 3 bases and J by 0 bases; unmatched bases: 17. Germline values: CDR1 PRHDT, CDR2 FYEKMQ (reference sequence). The CDR3 sequence is CASSLFPGTSAHRSSYEQYF. DNA for the CDR3: TGTGCCAGCAGCTTGTTCCCCGGGACTAGCGCCCATAGGAGCTCCTACGAGCAGTACTTC.

The rearrangement uses TRBV11-2 and TRBJ2-7; D may be TRBD1 (6 bases). The length of the CDR3 is 14 residues. Per germline, CDR1 SGHAT and CDR2 FQNNGV. V was trimmed by 5 bases and J by 7 bases, leaving 18 bases between them. The CDR3 spells CASSPYLGAGEQYF. CDR3 DNA sequence: TGTGCCAGCAGCCCCTATCTGGGGGCAGGGGAGCAGTACTTC. Combining the CDR3 with reference TRBV11-2 and TRBJ2-7 gives the whole variable domain EAGVAQSPRYKIIEKRQSVAFWCNPISGHATLYWYQQILGQGPKLLIQFQNNGVVDDSQLPKDRFSAERLKGVDSTLKIQPAKLEDSAVYLCASSPYLGAGEQYFGPGTRLTVT.

J is TRBJ1-4 and V is TRBV5-6; TRBD1 aligns across 8 bases. The CDR3 sequence is 14 residues long. Trimming at V came to 4 bases and at J to 8 bases, leaving 7 bases not matched to a gene. Germline V gene lookup returns CDR1 SGHDT and CDR2 YYEEEE. DNA for the CDR3: TGTGCCAGCAGCCTGGACAGGGTGAGCGAAAAACTGTTTTTT. It translates to CASSLDRVSEKLFF.

The chain links TRBV7-2 to TRBJ2-7, with TRBD1 as a possible D gene (5 bases). The germline V gene has CDR1 SGHTA and CDR2 FQGNSA. The CDR3 contains 13 residues. V lost 10 bases and J lost 1, with 14 bases in between. The CDR3 bases are TGTGCCACCTCAAATCCAGGGTCCTACGAGCAGTACTTC. This gives the protein CATSNPGSYEQYF. The full variable domain, rest sourced from reference TRBV7-2 and TRBJ2-7, is GAGVSQSPSNKVTEKGKDVELRCDPISGHTALYWYRQSLGQGLEFLIYFQGNSAPDKSGLPSDRFSAERTGGSVSTLTIQRTQQEDSAVYLCATSNPGSYEQYFGPGTRLTVT.

The chain carries TRBV7-2 and TRBJ2-5; D is perhaps TRBD2 (6 bases). Germline V gives CDR1 SGHTA, CDR2 FQGNSA. The CDR3 spans 14 residues. V lost 2 bases, J lost 5 bases, and 12 bases lay in between. In nucleotides, the CDR3 is TGTGCCAGCAGCTTAATGGCAGGAGGGGAGACCCAGTACTTC. Translated: CASSLMAGGETQYF.

This chain links TRBV7-2 with TRBJ1-2; the match to TRBD1 covers 10 bases. CDR1 and CDR2 (germline): SGHTA, FQGNSA. The ends lost 2 bases at V and 4 bases at J; junction bases unmatched: 10. There are 17 residues in the CDR3. The CDR3 is CASSLTLDRGHVYGYTF. The CDR3 DNA follows: TGTGCCAGCAGCTTAACCCTCGACAGGGGGCATGTCTATGGCTACACCTTC.

This sequence joins TRBV5-4 and TRBJ1-2; a weak D match, TRBD1 (5 bases). V lost 0 bases to trimming and J lost 3 bases, with 9 bases between them. CDR3 length: 14 amino acids. Germline CDR1 is SGHNT and CDR2 is YYREEE (reference sequence). DNA of the CDR3: TGTGCCAGCAGCTTGGCGGGGGGGTACTATGGCTACACCTTC. It specifies CASSLAGGYYGYTF.

V and J are TRBV6-5 and TRBJ1-2; D is possibly TRBD1 (6 bases). Trimming left V 5 bases short and J 5 bases short, with 15 bases between. Germline V gene lookup returns CDR1 MNHEY and CDR2 SVGAGI. The CDR3 loop spans 14 amino acids. The DNA for the CDR3 is TGTGCCAGCAGTGAGGACAGAGGTCCTTATGGCTACACCTTC. Translated, it gives CASSEDRGPYGYTF.

V is TRBV10-3 and J is TRBJ1-2, with a possible D match to TRBD1 (6 bases). Germline CDR1 and CDR2: ENHRY and SYGVKD. CDR3 length: 15 residues. Trimming shortened V by 6 bases and J by 0 bases, and 14 bases separated the two germline ends. The CDR3, as DNA: TGTGCCATCAGGTTCTTGACAGGCGCTAACTATGGCTACACCTTC. This encodes CAIRFLTGANYGYTF.

The chain combines TRBV30 with TRBJ2-7; D is ambiguous. CDR1 and CDR2 (germline): GTSNPN, SVGIG (reference sequence). The CDR3 consists of 13 residues. The V end lost 2 bases, the J end lost 0 bases, and 8 bases lay between the germline ends. The CDR3 nucleotides read TGTGCCTGGAGTAGGAGAAACTCCTACGAGCAGTACTTC. This encodes CAWSRRNSYEQYF.

The chain links TRBV5-1 to TRBJ2-6, with 7 positions matching TRBD1. Germline CDR1 reads SGHRS; CDR2 reads YFSETQ. J lost 3 bases, V lost 4 bases, and 7 bases had no gene match. This CDR3 has 16 amino acids. The CDR3 sequence is CASSLTGNRGANVLTF. The CDR3 region has the DNA TGCGCCAGCAGCCTGACAGGGAATCGTGGGGCCAACGTCCTGACTTTC.

The rearrangement joins TRBV29-1 to TRBJ1-5; D is unresolved. Trimming removed 5 bases from V and 4 bases from J, with 12 bases in between. The CDR3 covers 13 residues. The V gene's germline CDR1 is SQVTM and CDR2 ANQGSEA. Written as DNA, the CDR3 is TGCAGCGTTAAGAGAGGAGAGAATCAGCCCCAGCATTTT. Protein: CSVKRGENQPQHF. Full variable domain (outside the CDR3, taken from reference TRBV29-1 and TRBJ1-5): SAVISQKPSRDICQRGTSLTIQCQVDSQVTMMFWYRQQPGQSLTLIATANQGSEATYESGFVIDKFPISRPNLTFSTLTVSNMSPEDSSIYLCSVKRGENQPQHFGDGTRLSIL.